Reported below is one TCR beta chain. Its antigen is unidentified. Trimming pared 2 bases from V and 7 bases from J, leaving 11 bases between. The V gene's germline CDR1 is MDHEN and CDR2 SYDVKM. This CDR3 spans 14 amino acids. Measured with immunoSEQ multiplex PCR; TCRdb has only the in-frame clones, and not every one. The sample lists about 91,000 clones; approximately 90% were seen once. The entry originates in a study of graft-versus-host responses after intestinal transplantation. For the study at large: Multivisceral, liver-intestinal, or isolated intestinal transplants were given to recipients. Study-level points and caveats: Circulating GvH clones peaking coincided with falling HvG clones soon after transplant. GvH clones appeared in recipient marrow, some first in ileum or blood.

The sequencing here drew on unstimulated CD4+ T cells sorted from spleen or lymph node cells, taken before transplant. This clonotype originated in a human donor who was the organ donor for an intestinal transplant. V usage is TRBV28 and J usage is TRBJ1-4, with D maybe TRBD1 (6 bases). In nucleotides, the CDR3 is TGTGCCAGCAGTTTAGGGGGCGCGGGTGAAAAACTGTTTTTT. As protein: CASSLGGAGEKLFF.